This record covers a single TCR beta chain. The antigen remains undetermined. RNA amounts of roughly 0.5 to 1 ug underwent reverse transcription with random hexamers. TCR beta CDR3 was amplified by immunoSEQ covering 54 Vbeta and 13 Jbeta. TCRdb used MiXCR to reprocess the immunoSEQ multiplex PCR reads, holding one entry per CDR3 protein. The sample consists of roughly 140,000 distinct CDR3 sequences, 85% to 95% of them appearing once. The entry originates in a study of CD8 T cells in Susac syndrome. V shed 0 bases, J shed 10 bases, and the junction held 9 bases outside the gene matches. The CDR3 contains 15 residues. Germline V gene sequence: CDR1 DFQATT, CDR2 SNEGSKA (reference sequence). Overall study findings and caveats: The study's TCR sequencing and HLA analysis drew on a certain number of individuals. That number was acknowledged as relatively small.

The chain links TRBV20-1 to TRBJ1-6; 7 nucleotides line up with TRBD1. The sample comprised CD4+ T cells from PBMCs. This TCR derives from a human donor with Susac syndrome. The CDR3 sequence is CSARDGRGDGSPLHF. Here the CDR3 DNA reads TGCAGTGCTAGAGATGGCAGGGGGGATGGGTCACCCCTCCACTTT.